What follows describes a single T cell receptor beta chain. Its target is not known. Profiled with immunoSEQ multiplex PCR; TCRdb holds only in-frame clones, not every one. This sample has 41,000 or so clones; more than 75% occur once, and the top ten carry around 20%. V lost 4 bases, J lost 2 bases, and 15 bases lay in between. Germline values: CDR1 WNHNN, CDR2 SYGVQD (reference sequence). This CDR3 comprises 16 residues. This sample was taken from a study of OX40 agonist ivuxolimab in advanced cancers. Study-level points and caveats: Clonal expansion was seen in CD4+ and CD8+ blood T cells by week 6 at 0.1 to 3.0 mg/kg.

The TCR originated in an adult with an advanced solid tumor such as melanoma, head and neck, liver or kidney cancer. The genes are TRBV10-1 and TRBJ1-5; D may be TRBD1 (5 bases). Specimen: CD4+ or CD8+ T cells sorted from blood, collected in a trial of the OX40 agonist ivuxolimab. CDR3 DNA sequence: TGCGCCAGCAGTGCCGGGGCAGCCGAGGGCAATCAGCCCCAGCATTTT. Its translation: CASSAGAAEGNQPQHF.